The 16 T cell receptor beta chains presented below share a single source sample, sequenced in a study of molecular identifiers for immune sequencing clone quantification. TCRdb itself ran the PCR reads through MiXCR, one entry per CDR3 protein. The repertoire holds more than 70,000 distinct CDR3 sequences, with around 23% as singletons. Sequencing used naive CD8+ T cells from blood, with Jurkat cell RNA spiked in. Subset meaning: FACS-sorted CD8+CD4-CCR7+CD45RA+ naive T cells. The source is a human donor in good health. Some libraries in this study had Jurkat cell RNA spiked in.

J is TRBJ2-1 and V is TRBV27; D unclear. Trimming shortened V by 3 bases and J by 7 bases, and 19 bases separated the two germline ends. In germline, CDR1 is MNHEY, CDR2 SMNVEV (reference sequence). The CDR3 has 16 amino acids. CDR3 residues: CASSFVSPAGPNEQFF. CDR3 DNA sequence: TGTGCCAGCAGTTTTGTCTCCCCCGCCGGGCCTAATGAGCAGTTCTTC.

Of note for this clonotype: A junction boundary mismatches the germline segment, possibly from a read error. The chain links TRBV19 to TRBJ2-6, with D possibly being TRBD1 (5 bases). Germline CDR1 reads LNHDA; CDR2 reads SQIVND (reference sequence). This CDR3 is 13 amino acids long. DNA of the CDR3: TGTGCCAGTAGTTTAGCTGGGGCCAACATCCTGACTTTC. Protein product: CASSLAGANILTF.

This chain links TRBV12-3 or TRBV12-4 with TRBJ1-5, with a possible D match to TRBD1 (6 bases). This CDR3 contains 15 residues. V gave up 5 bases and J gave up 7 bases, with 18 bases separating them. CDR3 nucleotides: TGTGCCAGCAGTCCGGCGTGGGGGGGCGGGCAGCCCCAGCATTTT. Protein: CASSPAWGGGQPQHF.

The CDR3 sequence: CASSGWAGPPTNEKLFF. DNA of the CDR3: TGTGCCAGCAGCGGGTGGGCAGGGCCCCCAACTAATGAAAAACTGTTTTTT. J is TRBJ1-4 and V is TRBV7-9; D may be TRBD1 (5 bases). Germline V lookup: CDR1 SEHNR, CDR2 FQNEAQ (reference sequence). The CDR3 is 17 residues long. Trimming removed 5 bases at V and 0 bases at J, with 16 bases between.

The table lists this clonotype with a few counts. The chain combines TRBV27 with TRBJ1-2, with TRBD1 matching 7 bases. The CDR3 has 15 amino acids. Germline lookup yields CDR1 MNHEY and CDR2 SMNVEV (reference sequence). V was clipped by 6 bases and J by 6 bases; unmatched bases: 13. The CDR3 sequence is CASRTFDRERDGYTF. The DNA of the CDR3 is TGTGCCAGCAGAACTTTTGACAGGGAACGGGATGGCTACACCTTC.

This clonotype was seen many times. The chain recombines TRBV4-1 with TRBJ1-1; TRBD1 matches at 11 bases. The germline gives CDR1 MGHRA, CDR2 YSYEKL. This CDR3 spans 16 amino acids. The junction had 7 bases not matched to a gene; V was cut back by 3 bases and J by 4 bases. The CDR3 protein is CASSQEWDRGGTEAFF. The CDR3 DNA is TGCGCCAGCAGCCAGGAATGGGACAGGGGGGGCACTGAAGCTTTCTTT.

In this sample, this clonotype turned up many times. The CDR3 protein is CAWSTAGVGYEQYF. The CDR3 bases are TGTGCCTGGAGTACGGCGGGAGTTGGTTACGAGCAGTACTTC. This chain joins TRBV30 and TRBJ2-7; 7 bases are a match to TRBD2. The CDR3 has 14 amino acids. Germline CDR1 is GTSNPN and CDR2 is SVGIG (reference sequence). The trim removed 2 bases at V and 4 bases at J, leaving 8 bases unmatched. Full variable domain (remainder filled in from reference TRBV30 and TRBJ2-7): SQTIHQWPATLVQPVGSPLSLECTVEGTSNPNLYWYRQAAGRGLQLLFYSVGIGQISSEVPQNLSASRPQDRQFILSSKKLLLSDSGFYLCAWSTAGVGYEQYFGPGTRLTVT.

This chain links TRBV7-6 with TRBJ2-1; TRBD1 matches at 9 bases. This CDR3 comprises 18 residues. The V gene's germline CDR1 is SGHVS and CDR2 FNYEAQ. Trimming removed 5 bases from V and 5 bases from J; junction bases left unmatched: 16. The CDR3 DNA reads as TGTGCCAGCAGCCGATCCCTTACCGGGACAGGGTCCCACAATGAGCAGTTCTTC. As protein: CASSRSLTGTGSHNEQFF.

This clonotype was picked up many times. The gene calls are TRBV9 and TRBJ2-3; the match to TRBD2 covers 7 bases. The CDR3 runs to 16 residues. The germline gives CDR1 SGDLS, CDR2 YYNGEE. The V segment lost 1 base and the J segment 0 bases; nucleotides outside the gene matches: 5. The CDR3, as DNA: TGTGCCAGCAGCGTACTGAGCGGGACTAGCACAGATACGCAGTATTTT. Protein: CASSVLSGTSTDTQYF.

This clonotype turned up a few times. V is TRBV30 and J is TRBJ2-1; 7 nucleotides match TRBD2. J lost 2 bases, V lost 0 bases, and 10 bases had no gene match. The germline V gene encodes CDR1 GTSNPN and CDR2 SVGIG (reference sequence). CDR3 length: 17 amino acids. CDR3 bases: TGTGCCTGGAGTGTACTGCCTAGCGGCTTCCCCTACAATGAGCAGTTCTTC. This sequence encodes CAWSVLPSGFPYNEQFF.

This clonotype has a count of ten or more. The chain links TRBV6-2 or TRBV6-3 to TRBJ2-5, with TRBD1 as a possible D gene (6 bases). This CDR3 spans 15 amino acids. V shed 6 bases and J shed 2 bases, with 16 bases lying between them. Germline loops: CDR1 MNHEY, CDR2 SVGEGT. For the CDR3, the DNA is TGTGCCAGCAGCCAAGAGTTCGGACAGCAAGAGACCCAGTACTTC. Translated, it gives CASSQEFGQQETQYF.

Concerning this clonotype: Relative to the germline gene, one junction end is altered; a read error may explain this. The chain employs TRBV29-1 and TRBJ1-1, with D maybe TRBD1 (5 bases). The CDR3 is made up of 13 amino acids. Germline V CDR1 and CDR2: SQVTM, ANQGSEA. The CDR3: CSVSWDWNTGAFF. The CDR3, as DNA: TGCAGCGTTTCGTGGGACTGGAACACTGGAGCTTTCTTT.

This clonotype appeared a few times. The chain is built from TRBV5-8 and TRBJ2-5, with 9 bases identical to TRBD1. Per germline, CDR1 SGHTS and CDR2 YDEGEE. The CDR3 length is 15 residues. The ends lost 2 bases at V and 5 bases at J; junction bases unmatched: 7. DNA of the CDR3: TGTGCCAGCAGCTTTAAAGGGACAGGGTCTGAGACCCAGTACTTC. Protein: CASSFKGTGSETQYF.

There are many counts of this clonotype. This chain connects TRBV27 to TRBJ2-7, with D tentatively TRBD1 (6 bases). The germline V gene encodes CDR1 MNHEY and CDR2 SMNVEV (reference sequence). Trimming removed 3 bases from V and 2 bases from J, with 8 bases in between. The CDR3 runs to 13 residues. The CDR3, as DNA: TGTGCCAGCAGTTTGAAGGGGGCCTACGAGCAGTACTTC. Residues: CASSLKGAYEQYF.

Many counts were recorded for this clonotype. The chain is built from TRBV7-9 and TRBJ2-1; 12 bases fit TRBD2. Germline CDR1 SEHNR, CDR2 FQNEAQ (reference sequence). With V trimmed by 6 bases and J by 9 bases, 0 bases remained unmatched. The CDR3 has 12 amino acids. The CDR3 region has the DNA TGTGCCAGCAGGGGACTAGCGGGTGAGCAGTTCTTC. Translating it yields CASRGLAGEQFF. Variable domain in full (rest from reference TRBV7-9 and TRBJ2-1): DTGVSQNPRHKITKRGQNVTFRCDPISEHNRLYWYRQTLGQGPEFLTYFQNEAQLEKSRLLSDRFSAERPKGSFSTLEIQRTEQGDSAMYLCASRGLAGEQFFGPGTRLTVL.

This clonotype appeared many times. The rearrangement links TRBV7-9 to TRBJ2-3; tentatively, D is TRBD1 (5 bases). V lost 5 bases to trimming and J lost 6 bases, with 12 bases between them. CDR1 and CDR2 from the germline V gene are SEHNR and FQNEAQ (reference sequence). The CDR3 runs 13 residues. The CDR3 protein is CASSQPTVDTQYF. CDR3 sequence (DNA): TGTGCCAGCAGCCAACCGACAGTGGATACGCAGTATTTT.